These T cell receptor beta chains were read from a single sample in a study of shared clonotypes between healthy human individuals. TCRdb's table, derived via immunoSEQ multiplex PCR, lists solely in-frame clones and lacks some. The table has roughly 2,000,000 clones, around 93% seen once. The sequenced sample consisted of naive CD8+ T cells from PBMCs. The source is a man in his late teens or twenties in good health. Some clones in this sample may be carry-over from other donors' samples. The CDR3 runs from the conserved cysteine through the conserved F or W. The D gene is left open where the match is weak. Clone sizes are given selectively: once, few, many, or a class where the clone is expanded.

. TRBD1 TRBJ1-2 TRBV5-4 CASSITGGSGYTF TGTGCCAGCAGCATCACAGGGGGGAGTGGCTACACCTTC
once . TRBJ2-7 TRBV6-5 CASSYSTSYEQYF TGTGCCAGCAGTTACTCTACTTCCTACGAGCAGTACTTC
. TRBD2 TRBJ2-5 TRBV19 CASSIDGTSQETQYF TGTGCCAGTAGTATAGATGGGACTAGCCAAGAGACCCAGTACTTC
once . TRBJ2-7 TRBV27 CASTQSHGGLYEQYF TGTGCCAGCACCCAAAGCCACGGAGGCCTCTACGAGCAGTACTTC
. . TRBJ2-7 TRBV27 CASRDSLSYEQYF TGTGCCAGCAGGGACTCACTCTCCTACGAGCAGTACTTC
once . TRBJ1-3 TRBV29-1 CSVEDHRDPGSGNTIYF TGCAGCGTTGAAGATCACCGGGACCCTGGCTCTGGAAACACCATATATTTT
. . TRBJ1-2 TRBV5-1 CASRSGGPYGYTF TGCGCCAGCAGATCGGGGGGCCCTTATGGCTACACCTTC
. . TRBJ2-5 TRBV9 CASSAGKSGLKETQYF TGTGCCAGCAGCGCAGGGAAGAGCGGACTCAAAGAGACCCAGTACTTC
. TRBD1 TRBJ2-2 TRBV27 CASSLLGTGGATGELFF TGTGCCAGCAGTCTCCTTGGGACAGGGGGTGCCACCGGGGAGCTGTTTTTT
. . TRBJ2-1 TRBV6-5 CASSTPGTANEQFF TGTGCCAGCAGTACACCCGGGACGGCGAATGAGCAGTTCTTC
. TRBD1 TRBJ2-7 TRBV7-3 CASIGTVYEQYF TGTGCCAGCATTGGGACAGTCTACGAGCAGTACTTC
. TRBD1 TRBJ2-3 TRBV5-1 CASSTRSPGQGQDTQYF TGCGCCAGCAGTACCAGATCCCCGGGACAGGGACAAGATACGCAGTATTTT
. TRBD1 TRBJ1-1 TRBV6-6 CASSEDRGPASTEAFF TGTGCCAGCAGCGAGGACAGGGGGCCAGCTAGCACTGAAGCTTTCTTT
once TRBD2 TRBJ2-3 TRBV10-1 CASSESMAGETPDTQYF TGCGCCAGCAGTGAGTCAATGGCGGGAGAGACCCCAGATACGCAGTATTTT
. . TRBJ1-2 TRBV5-1 CASSLVGLTNYGYTF TGCGCCAGCAGCTTGGTAGGCCTTACTAACTATGGCTACACCTTC
. . TRBJ2-7 TRBV25-1 CASSETVGEQYF TGTGCCAGCAGTGAAACGGTTGGCGAGCAGTACTTC
. . TRBJ2-3 TRBV9 CASSTQRGPDTQYF TGTGCCAGCAGCACCCAAAGGGGACCGGATACGCAGTATTTT
. . TRBJ1-1 TRBV30 CAWAAGWTEAFF TGTGCCTGGGCAGCCGGTTGGACTGAAGCTTTCTTT
. . TRBJ2-2 TRBV15 CATSRPRSGSLTDGELFF TGTGCCACCAGCAGACCTAGATCGGGCAGCCTAACTGACGGGGAGCTGTTTTTT
. . TRBJ2-5 TRBV7-9 CASSFPPGTPGETQYF TGTGCCAGCAGCTTCCCACCCGGGACCCCAGGAGAGACCCAGTACTTC
. . TRBJ2-3 TRBV28 CASSSATTNSRDTQYF TGTGCCAGCAGTTCGGCCACCACTAATAGTCGAGATACGCAGTATTTT
few TRBD2 TRBJ2-1 TRBV4-1 CASSRLASSYNEQFF TGCGCCAGCAGCCGACTAGCGAGCTCCTACAATGAGCAGTTCTTC
. TRBD2 TRBJ2-7 TRBV7-2 CASRRAGDRFEQYF TGTGCCAGCAGGAGAGCGGGAGACAGGTTCGAGCAGTACTTC
. TRBD2 TRBJ2-1 TRBV30 CAWSYSGRGFNEQFF TGTGCCTGGAGTTACAGCGGGAGAGGGTTCAATGAGCAGTTCTTC